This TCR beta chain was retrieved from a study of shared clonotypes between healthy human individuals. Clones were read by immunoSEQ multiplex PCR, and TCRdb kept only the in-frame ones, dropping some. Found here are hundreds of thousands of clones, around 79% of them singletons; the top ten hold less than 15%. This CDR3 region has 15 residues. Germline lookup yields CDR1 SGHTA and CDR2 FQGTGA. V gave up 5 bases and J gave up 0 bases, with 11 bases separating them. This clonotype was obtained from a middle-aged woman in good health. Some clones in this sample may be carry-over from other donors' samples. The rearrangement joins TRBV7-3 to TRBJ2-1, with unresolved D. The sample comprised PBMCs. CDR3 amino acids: CASSPGRDSYNEQFF. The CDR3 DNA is TGTGCCAGCAGCCCCGGTCGCGACTCCTACAATGAGCAGTTCTTC.